Shown below are 10 T cell receptor beta chains from a single sample sequenced in a study of blood T cell repertoires in COVID-19. The assay was immunoSEQ multiplex PCR, and TCRdb's table has in-frame clones only and misses some. The data contain roughly 76,000 clones, 70% to 80% of them singletons. The specimen sequenced was peripheral blood. The receptor source for this set is a human donor in a cohort sampled during active COVID-19.

This clone was detected a few times. The chain employs TRBV10-1 and TRBJ2-1; no clear D. The CDR3 extends over 11 amino acids. CDR1 and CDR2 (germline): WNHNN, SYGVQD (reference sequence). The V end was cut by 5 bases, the J end by 6 bases, with 5 bases between. The CDR3 DNA follows: TGCGCCAGCAGTCAGCGCAATGAGCAGTTCTTC. This encodes CASSQRNEQFF.

This chain joins TRBV10-1 and TRBJ2-5; D is undetermined. V lost 3 bases and J 1 base, leaving 6 bases between the germline ends. CDR3 length equals 13 residues. Germline CDR1 and CDR2: WNHNN and SYGVQD (reference sequence). The CDR3 protein is CASSDGGQETQYF. DNA for the CDR3: TGCGCCAGCAGTGATGGCGGCCAAGAGACCCAGTACTTC.

The chain recombines TRBV11-3 with TRBJ2-1, with D tentatively TRBD2 (5 bases). The V gene's germline CDR1 is SGHNT and CDR2 YENEEA. The CDR3 length is 16 residues. Trimming cost V 1 base and J 5 bases, with 15 bases left between them. The CDR3 bases are TGTGCCAGCAGCTTAGGGCGCCTAGGGAGAAACAATGAGCAGTTCTTC. It codes for CASSLGRLGRNNEQFF. The variable domain in full, with the rest retrieved from reference TRBV11-3 and TRBJ2-1, is EAGVVQSPRYKIIEKKQPVAFWCNPISGHNTLYWYLQNLGQGPELLIRYENEEAVDDSQLPKDRFSAERLKGVDSTLKIQPAELGDSAVYLCASSLGRLGRNNEQFFGPGTRLTVL.

This clone was detected a few times. J is TRBJ1-2 and V is TRBV19, with 7 bases identical to TRBD1. V shed 9 bases, J shed 8 bases, and the junction held 18 bases outside the gene matches. The CDR3 totals 15 residues. Germline loops: CDR1 LNHDA, CDR2 SQIVND (reference sequence). The CDR3 protein is CASRSPSQGLEGYTF. DNA for the CDR3: TGTGCCAGCCGATCCCCCTCACAGGGGTTAGAAGGCTACACCTTC.

In regard to this clone: The junction departs from germline at one end; a sequencing error may be responsible. V gene TRBV7-2 combines with J gene TRBJ2-7, with TRBD2 matching 10 bases. Germline CDR1 SGHTA, CDR2 FQGNSA. CDR3 length: 14 residues. CDR3 nucleotides: TGTGCCAGCAGCCTAGCGGGAGACGTCCACGAGCAGTACTTC. It is translated as CASSLAGDVHEQYF.

J is TRBJ2-2 and V is TRBV18; tentative D call: TRBD2 (6 bases). The germline V gene has CDR1 KGHSH and CDR2 LQKENI. Deletions cut 2 bases from V and 4 bases from J, with 11 bases between. The CDR3 runs to 15 residues. The CDR3 nucleotides are TGTGCCAGCTCACCAACCCGGGAGTTCACCGGGGAGCTGTTTTTT. Protein sequence: CASSPTREFTGELFF.

The CDR3, as DNA: TGTGCCACCAGTCTTAGCAGTCCTGGAGAGCAGTACTTC. This sequence encodes CATSLSSPGEQYF. The rearrangement joins TRBV24-1 to TRBJ2-7, with unresolved D. CDR1 and CDR2 from the germline V gene are KGHDR and SFDVKD. The CDR3 sequence is 13 residues long. V lost 6 bases and J lost 7, with 15 bases in between.

The chain uses TRBV9 and TRBJ2-3; 10 bases match TRBD2. Germline CDR1 is SGDLS and CDR2 is YYNGEE. The CDR3 totals 17 residues. The ends lost 0 bases at V and 2 bases at J; junction bases unmatched: 6. The CDR3, as DNA: TGTGCCAGCAGCGTAGGGGCTAGCGGGAGCCTCACAGATACGCAGTATTTT. This codes for CASSVGASGSLTDTQYF.

At least ten counts were recorded for this clone. The chain couples TRBV4-1 to TRBJ2-1, with 10 positions matching TRBD2. Looked up from germline, CDR1 is MGHRA and CDR2 is YSYEKL. With V trimmed by 0 bases and J by 12 bases, 11 bases remained unmatched. The CDR3 runs 16 residues. The CDR3 bases are TGCGCCAGCAGCCAAGAGGCGGGACTAGCGATGTTGGGGCAGTTCTTC. Translation gives CASSQEAGLAMLGQFF.

This clone occurred once. The rearrangement uses TRBV6-6 and TRBJ1-6; TRBD1 is a possible D gene (6 bases). Deletions cut 7 bases from V and 8 bases from J, with 18 bases between. The germline V gene has CDR1 MNHNY and CDR2 SVGAGI (reference sequence). The CDR3 contains 15 residues. Here the CDR3 reads CASKQQGRNDSPLHF. CDR3 nucleotides: TGTGCCAGCAAACAACAGGGAAGGAATGATTCACCCCTCCACTTT.